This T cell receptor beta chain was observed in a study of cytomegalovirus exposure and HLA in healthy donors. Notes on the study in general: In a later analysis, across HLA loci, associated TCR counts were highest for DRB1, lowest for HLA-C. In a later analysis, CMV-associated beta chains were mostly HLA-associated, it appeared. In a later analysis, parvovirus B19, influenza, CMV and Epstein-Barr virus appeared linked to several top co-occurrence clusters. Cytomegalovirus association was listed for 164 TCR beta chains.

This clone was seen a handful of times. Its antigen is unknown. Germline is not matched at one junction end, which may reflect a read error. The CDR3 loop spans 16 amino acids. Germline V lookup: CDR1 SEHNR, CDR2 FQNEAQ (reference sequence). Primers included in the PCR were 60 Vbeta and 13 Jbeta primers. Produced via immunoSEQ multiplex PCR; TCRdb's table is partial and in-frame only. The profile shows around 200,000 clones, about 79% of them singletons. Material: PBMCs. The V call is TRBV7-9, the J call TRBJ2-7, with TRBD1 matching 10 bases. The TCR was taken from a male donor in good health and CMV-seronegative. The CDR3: CSSSPRTGGSSYEQYF. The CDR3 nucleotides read TGTTCCAGCAGCCCGAGGACAGGGGGAAGCTCCTACGAGCAGTACTTC.